This T cell receptor beta chain was observed in a study of cytomegalovirus exposure and HLA in healthy donors. In the PCR, 60 Vbeta and 13 Jbeta primers were used. Method: immunoSEQ multiplex PCR; TCRdb's copy keeps in-frame clones and lacks some. Of approximately 110,000 clones detected, around 72% appear once; the ten largest clones hold roughly 6%. This CDR3 spans 14 amino acids. The germline V gene encodes CDR1 MDHEN and CDR2 SYDVKM. V gave up 10 bases and J gave up 0 bases, with 13 bases separating them. This TCR derives from a male donor in good health and CMV-seronegative. The V call is TRBV28, the J call TRBJ2-1; D gene uncertain. The sequenced sample was PBMCs. CDR3 protein: CATSTPSSYNEQFF. CDR3 nucleotides: TGTGCCACCTCAACCCCTAGCTCCTACAATGAGCAGTTCTTC.